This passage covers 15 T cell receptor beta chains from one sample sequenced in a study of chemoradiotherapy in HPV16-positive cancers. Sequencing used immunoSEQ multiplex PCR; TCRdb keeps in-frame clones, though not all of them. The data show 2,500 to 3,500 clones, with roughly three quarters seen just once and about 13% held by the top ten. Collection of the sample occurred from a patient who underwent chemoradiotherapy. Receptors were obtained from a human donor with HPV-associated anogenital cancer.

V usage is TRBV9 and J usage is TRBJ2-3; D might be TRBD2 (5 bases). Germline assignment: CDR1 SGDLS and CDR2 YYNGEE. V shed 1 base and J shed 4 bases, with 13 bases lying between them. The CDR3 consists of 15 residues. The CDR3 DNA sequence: TGTGCCAGCAGCGTACGGGGTAGTAAGTCAGATACGCAGTATTTT. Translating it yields CASSVRGSKSDTQYF.

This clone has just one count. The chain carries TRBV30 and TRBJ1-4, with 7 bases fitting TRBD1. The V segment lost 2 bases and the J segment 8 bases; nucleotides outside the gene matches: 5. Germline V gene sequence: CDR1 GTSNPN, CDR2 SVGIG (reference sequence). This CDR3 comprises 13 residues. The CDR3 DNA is TGTGCCTGGAGTAAGGGGGCGCGGGAAAAACTGTTTTTT. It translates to CAWSKGAREKLFF.

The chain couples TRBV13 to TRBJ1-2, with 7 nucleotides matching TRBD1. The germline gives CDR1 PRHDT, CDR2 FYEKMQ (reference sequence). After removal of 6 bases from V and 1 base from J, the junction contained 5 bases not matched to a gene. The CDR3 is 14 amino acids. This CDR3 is CASRDRSNNYGYTF. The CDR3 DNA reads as TGTGCCAGCAGGGACAGGAGTAATAACTATGGCTACACCTTC. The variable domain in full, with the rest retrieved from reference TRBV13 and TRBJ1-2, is AAGVIQSPRHLIKEKRETATLKCYPIPRHDTVYWYQQGPGQDPQFLISFYEKMQSDKGSIPDRFSAQQFSDYHSELNMSSLELGDSALYFCASRDRSNNYGYTFGSGTRLTVV.

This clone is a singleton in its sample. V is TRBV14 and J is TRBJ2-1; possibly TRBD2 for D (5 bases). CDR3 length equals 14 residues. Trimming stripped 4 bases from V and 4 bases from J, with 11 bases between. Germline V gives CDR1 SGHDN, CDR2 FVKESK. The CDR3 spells CASSPGGGYNEQFF. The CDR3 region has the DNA TGTGCCAGCAGCCCGGGCGGCGGGTACAATGAGCAGTTCTTC.

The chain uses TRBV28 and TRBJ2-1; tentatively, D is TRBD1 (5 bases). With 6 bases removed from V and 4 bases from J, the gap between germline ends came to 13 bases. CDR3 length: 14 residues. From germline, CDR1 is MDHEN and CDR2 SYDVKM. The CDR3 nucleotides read TGTGCCAGCAGGCTAGAAAGGGGTTACAATGAGCAGTTCTTC. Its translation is CASRLERGYNEQFF.

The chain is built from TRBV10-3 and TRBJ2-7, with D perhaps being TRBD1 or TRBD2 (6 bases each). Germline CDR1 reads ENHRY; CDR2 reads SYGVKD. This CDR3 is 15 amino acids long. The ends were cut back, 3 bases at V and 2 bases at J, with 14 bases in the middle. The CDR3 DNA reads TGTGCCATCAGTGACACAGGAGGGGGTACCTACGAGCAGTACTTC. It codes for CAISDTGGGTYEQYF.

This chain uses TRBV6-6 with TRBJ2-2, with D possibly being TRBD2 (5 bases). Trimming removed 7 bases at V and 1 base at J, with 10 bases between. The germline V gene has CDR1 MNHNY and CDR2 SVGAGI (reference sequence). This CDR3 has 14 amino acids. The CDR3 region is CASTSRGNTGELFF. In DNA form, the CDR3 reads TGTGCCAGCACCTCCCGGGGGAACACCGGGGAGCTGTTTTTT.

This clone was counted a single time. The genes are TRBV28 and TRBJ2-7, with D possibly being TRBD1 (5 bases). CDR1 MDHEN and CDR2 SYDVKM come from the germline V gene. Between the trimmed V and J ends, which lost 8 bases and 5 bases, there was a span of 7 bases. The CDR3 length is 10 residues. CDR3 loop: CASSTDEQYF. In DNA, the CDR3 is TGTGCCAGCTCGACAGACGAGCAGTACTTC.

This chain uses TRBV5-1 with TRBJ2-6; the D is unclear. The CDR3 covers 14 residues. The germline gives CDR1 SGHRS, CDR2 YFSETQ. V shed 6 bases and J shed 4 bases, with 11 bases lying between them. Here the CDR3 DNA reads TGCGCCAGCACCCTGGCGCCCGGGGCCAACGTCCTGACTTTC. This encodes CASTLAPGANVLTF.

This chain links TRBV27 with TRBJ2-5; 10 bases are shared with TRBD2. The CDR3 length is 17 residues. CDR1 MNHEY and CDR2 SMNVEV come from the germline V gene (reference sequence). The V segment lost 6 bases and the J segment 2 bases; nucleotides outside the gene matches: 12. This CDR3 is CASRLRLGLARQETQYF. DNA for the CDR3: TGTGCCAGCAGACTAAGACTGGGACTAGCGAGGCAAGAGACCCAGTACTTC.

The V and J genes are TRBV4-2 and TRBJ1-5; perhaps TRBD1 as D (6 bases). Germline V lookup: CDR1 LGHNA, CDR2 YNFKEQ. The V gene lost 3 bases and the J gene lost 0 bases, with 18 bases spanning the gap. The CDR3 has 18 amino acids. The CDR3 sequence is CASSQDRLGRLSNQPQHF. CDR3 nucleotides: TGTGCCAGCAGCCAGGACAGACTCGGAAGGCTTAGCAATCAGCCCCAGCATTTT.

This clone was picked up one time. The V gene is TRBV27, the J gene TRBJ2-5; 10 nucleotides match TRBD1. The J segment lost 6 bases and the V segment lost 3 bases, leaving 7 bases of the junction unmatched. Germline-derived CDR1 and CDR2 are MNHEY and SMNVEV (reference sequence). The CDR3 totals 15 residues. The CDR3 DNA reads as TGTGCCAGCAGTTTCGGGGGACAGGGGTACAAGACCCAGTACTTC. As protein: CASSFGGQGYKTQYF.

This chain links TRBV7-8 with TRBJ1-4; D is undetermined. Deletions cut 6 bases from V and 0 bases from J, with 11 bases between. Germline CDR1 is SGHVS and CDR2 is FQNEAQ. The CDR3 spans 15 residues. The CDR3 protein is CASSTPDSTNEKLFF. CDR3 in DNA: TGTGCCAGCAGTACCCCAGATTCAACTAATGAAAAACTGTTTTTT.

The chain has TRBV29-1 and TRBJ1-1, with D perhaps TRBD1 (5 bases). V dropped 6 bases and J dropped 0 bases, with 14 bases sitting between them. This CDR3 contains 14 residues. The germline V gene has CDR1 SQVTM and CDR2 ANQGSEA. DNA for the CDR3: TGCAGCGTGGAGGGGACGTGGGTGAACACTGAAGCTTTCTTT. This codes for CSVEGTWVNTEAFF.

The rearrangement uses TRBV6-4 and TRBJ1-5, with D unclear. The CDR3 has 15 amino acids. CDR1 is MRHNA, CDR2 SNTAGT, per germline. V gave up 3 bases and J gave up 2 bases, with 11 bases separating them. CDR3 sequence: CASSEKSSGNQPQHF. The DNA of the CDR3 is TGTGCCAGCAGTGAGAAGTCCAGTGGCAATCAGCCCCAGCATTTT.